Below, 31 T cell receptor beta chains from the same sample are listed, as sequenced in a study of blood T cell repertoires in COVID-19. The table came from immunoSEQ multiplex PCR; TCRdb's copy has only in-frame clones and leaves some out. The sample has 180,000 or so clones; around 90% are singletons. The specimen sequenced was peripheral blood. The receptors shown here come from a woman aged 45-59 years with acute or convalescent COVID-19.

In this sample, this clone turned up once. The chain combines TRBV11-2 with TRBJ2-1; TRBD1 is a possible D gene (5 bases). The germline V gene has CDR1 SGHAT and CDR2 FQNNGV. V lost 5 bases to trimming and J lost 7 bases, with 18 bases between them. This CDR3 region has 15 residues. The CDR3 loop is CASSQGATVPNEQFF. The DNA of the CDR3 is TGTGCCAGCAGCCAAGGGGCCACCGTACCAAATGAGCAGTTCTTC.

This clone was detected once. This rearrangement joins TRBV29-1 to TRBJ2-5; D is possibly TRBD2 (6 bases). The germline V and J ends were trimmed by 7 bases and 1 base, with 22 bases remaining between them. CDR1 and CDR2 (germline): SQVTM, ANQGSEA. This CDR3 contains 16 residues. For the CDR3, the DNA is TGCAGCGCTATGGGGTTTATGGGGGGACCCCAAGAGACCCAGTACTTC. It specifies CSAMGFMGGPQETQYF.

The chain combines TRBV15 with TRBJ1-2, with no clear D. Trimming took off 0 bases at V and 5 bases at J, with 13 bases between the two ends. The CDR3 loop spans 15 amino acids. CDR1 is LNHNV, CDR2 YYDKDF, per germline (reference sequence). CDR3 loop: CATSRDSGERYGYTF. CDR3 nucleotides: TGTGCCACCAGCAGAGATTCCGGCGAGCGTTATGGCTACACCTTC.

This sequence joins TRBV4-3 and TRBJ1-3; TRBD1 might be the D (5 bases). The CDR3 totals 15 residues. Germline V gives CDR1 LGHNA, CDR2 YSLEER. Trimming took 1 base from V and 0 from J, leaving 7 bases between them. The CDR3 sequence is CASSQGGNSGNTIYF. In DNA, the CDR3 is TGCGCCAGCAGCCAAGGGGGCAACTCTGGAAACACCATATATTTT.

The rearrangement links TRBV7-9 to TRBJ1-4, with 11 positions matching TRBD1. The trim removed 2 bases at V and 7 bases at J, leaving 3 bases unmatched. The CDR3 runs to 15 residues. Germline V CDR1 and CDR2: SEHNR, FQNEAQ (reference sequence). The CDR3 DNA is TGTGCCAGCAGCTTATTCGGACAGGGGGCTGAAAAACTGTTTTTT. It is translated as CASSLFGQGAEKLFF.

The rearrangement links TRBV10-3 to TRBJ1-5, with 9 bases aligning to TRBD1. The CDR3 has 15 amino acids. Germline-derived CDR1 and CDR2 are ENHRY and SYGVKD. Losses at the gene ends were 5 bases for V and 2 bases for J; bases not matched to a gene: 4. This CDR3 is CAISSQGAGNQPQHF. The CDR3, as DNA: TGTGCCATCAGTTCACAGGGGGCCGGCAATCAGCCCCAGCATTTT.

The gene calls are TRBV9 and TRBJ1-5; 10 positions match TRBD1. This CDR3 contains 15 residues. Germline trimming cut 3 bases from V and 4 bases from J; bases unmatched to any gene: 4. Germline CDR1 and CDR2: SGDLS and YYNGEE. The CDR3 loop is CASSAGQGINQPQHF. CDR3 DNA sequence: TGTGCCAGCAGCGCGGGACAGGGGATAAATCAGCCCCAGCATTTT.

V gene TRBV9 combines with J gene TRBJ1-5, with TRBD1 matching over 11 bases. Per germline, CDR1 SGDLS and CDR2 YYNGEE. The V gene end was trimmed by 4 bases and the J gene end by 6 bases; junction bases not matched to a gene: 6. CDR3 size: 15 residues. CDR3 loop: CASSISGTGGQPQHF. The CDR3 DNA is TGTGCCAGCAGCATATCCGGGACAGGGGGTCAGCCCCAGCATTTT.

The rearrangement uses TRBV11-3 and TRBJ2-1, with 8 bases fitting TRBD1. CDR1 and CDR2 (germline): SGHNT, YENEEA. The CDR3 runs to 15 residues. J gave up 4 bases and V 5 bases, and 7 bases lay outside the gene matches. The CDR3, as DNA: TGTGCCAGCAGCCCGGACAGGGCCACTTACAATGAGCAGTTCTTC. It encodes CASSPDRATYNEQFF.

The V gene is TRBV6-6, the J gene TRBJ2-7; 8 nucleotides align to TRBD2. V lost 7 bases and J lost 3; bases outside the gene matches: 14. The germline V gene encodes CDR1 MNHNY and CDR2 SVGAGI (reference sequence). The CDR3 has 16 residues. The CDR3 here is CASIGAGGGTLYEQYF. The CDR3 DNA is TGTGCCAGCATTGGGGCGGGGGGTGGGACCCTCTACGAGCAGTACTTC.

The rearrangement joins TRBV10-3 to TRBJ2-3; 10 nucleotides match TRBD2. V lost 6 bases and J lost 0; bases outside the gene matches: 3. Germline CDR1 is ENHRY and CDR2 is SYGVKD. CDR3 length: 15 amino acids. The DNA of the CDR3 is TGTGCCATCAGGCTACTAGCGGGGAGCACAGATACGCAGTATTTT. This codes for CAIRLLAGSTDTQYF.

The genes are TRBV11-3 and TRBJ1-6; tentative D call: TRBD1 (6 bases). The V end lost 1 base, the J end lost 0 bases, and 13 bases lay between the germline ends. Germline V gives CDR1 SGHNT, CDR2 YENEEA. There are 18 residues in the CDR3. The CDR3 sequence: CASSLGGGSSSYNSPLHF. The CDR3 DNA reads TGTGCCAGCAGCTTAGGAGGGGGTTCGAGCTCCTATAATTCACCCCTCCACTTT.

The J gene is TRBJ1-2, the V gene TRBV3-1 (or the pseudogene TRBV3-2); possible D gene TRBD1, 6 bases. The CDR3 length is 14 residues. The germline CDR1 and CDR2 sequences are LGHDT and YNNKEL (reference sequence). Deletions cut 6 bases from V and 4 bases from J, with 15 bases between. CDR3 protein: CASRGDTSGYGYTF. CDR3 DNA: TGTGCCAGCAGGGGGGACACCTCTGGCTATGGCTACACCTTC.

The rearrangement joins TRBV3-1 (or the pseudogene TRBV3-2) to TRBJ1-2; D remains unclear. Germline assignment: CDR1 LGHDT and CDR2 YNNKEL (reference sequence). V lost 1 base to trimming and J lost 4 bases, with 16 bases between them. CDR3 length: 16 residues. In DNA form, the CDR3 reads TGTGCCAGCAGCCAAGGGGCGATGAGTCTCGGCTATGGCTACACCTTC. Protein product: CASSQGAMSLGYGYTF.

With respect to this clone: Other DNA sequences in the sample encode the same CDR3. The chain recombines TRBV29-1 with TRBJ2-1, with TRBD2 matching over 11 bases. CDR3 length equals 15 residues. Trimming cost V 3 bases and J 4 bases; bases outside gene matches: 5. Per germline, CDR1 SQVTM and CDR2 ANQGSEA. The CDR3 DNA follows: TGCAGCGTTGACCATACTAGCGGGAGTTACAATGAGCAGTTCTTC. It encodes CSVDHTSGSYNEQFF.

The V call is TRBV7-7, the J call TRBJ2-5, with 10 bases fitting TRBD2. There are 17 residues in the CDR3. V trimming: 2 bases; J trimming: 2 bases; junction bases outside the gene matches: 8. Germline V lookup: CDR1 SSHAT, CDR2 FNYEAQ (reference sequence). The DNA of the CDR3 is TGTGCCAGCAGCTTAAGGTTTTCTAGCGGGGGTCAAGAGACCCAGTACTTC. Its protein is CASSLRFSSGGQETQYF.

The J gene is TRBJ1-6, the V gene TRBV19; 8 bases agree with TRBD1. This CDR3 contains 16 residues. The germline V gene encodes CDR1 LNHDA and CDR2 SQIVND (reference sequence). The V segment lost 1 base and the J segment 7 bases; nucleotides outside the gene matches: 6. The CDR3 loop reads CASSIGQGAVNSPLHF. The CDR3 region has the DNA TGTGCCAGTAGTATAGGTCAGGGGGCCGTGAATTCACCCCTCCACTTT.

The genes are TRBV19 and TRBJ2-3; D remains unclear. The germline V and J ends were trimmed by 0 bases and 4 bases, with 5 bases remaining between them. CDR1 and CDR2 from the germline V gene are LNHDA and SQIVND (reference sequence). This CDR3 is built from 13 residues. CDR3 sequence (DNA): TGTGCCAGTAGTATAGAACGGTCAGATACGCAGTATTTT. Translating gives CASSIERSDTQYF.

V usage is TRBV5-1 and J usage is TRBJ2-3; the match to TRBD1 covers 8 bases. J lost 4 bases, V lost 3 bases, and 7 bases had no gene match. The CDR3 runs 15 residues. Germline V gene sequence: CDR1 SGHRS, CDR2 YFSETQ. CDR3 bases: TGCGCCAGCAGCTGGCAGGGGGCAGGGGCAGATACGCAGTATTTT. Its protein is CASSWQGAGADTQYF. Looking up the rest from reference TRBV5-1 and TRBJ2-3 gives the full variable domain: KAGVTQTPRYLIKTRGQQVTLSCSPISGHRSVSWYQQTPGQGLQFLFEYFSETQRNKGNFPGRFSGRQFSNSRSEMNVSTLELGDSALYLCASSWQGAGADTQYFGPGTRLTVL.

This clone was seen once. CDR3 coding DNA: TGTGCCTGGAGTGTATACGGGGATGAGCAGTTCTTC. Translated, it gives CAWSVYGDEQFF. V usage is TRBV30 and J usage is TRBJ2-1; tentatively, D is TRBD2 (5 bases). This CDR3 has 12 residues. Germline-derived CDR1 and CDR2 are GTSNPN and SVGIG (reference sequence). V was cut by 0 bases and J by 8 bases, with 8 bases left in between.

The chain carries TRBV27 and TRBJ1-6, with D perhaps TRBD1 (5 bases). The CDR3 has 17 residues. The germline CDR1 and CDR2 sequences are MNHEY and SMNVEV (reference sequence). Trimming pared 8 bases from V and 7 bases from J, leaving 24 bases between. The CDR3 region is CASCLLSGGGDNSPLHF. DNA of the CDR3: TGTGCCAGCTGCCTTTTGTCCGGTGGAGGGGACAATTCACCCCTCCACTTT.

CDR3 DNA sequence: TGTGCCAGCAGCTTGGGAGGACAGGGCTATGAAAAACTGTTTTTT. Translated: CASSLGGQGYEKLFF. The genes are TRBV5-8 and TRBJ1-4; 8 bases are shared with TRBD1. With V trimmed by 0 bases and J by 6 bases, 4 bases remained unmatched. This CDR3 has 15 amino acids. CDR1 is SGHTS, CDR2 YDEGEE, per germline.

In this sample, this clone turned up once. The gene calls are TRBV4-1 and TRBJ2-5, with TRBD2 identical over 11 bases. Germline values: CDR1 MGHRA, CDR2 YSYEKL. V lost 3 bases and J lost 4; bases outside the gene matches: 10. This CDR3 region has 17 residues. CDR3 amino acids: CASSHLPLAGGGETQYF. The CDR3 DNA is TGCGCCAGCAGCCACCTTCCCCTAGCGGGGGGCGGAGAGACCCAGTACTTC.

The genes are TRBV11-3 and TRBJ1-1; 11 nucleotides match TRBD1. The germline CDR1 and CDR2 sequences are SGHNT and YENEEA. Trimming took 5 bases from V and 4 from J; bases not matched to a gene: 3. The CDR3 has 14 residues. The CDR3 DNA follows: TGTGCCAGCAGCCCAGGGACAGGGGGCACTGAAGCTTTCTTT. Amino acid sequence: CASSPGTGGTEAFF.

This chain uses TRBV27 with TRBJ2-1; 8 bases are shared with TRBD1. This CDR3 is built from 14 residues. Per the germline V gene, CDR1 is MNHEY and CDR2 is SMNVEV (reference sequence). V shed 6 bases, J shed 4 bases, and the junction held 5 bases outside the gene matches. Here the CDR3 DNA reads TGTGCCAGCAGCCACCGACAGGGGTACAATGAGCAGTTCTTC. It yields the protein CASSHRQGYNEQFF.

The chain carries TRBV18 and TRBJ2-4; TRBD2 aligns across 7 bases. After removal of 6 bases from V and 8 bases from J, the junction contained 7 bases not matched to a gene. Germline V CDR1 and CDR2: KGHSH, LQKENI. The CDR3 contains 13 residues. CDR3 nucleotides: TGTGCCAGCTCGGCGGGAGAGGGCCACATTCAGTACTTC. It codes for CASSAGEGHIQYF.

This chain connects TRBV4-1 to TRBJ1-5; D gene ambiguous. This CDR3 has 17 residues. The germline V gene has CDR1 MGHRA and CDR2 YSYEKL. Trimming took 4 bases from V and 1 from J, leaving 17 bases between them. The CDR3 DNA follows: TGCGCCAGCAGCCTAAATACCCGGGGAGGCAGCAATCAGCCCCAGCATTTT. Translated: CASSLNTRGGSNQPQHF.

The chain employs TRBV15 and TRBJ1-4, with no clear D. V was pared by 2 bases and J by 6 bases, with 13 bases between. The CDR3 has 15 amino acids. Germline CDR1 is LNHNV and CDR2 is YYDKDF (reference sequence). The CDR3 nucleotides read TGTGCCACCAGCAGAATGAGCCCGGGAGATGAAAAACTGTTTTTT. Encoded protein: CATSRMSPGDEKLFF.

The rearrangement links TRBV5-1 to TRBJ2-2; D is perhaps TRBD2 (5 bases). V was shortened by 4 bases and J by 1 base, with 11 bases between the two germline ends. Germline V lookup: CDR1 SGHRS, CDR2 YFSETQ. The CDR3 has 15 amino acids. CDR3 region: CASSIDGENTGELFF. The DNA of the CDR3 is TGCGCCAGCAGCATCGACGGGGAGAACACCGGGGAGCTGTTTTTT.

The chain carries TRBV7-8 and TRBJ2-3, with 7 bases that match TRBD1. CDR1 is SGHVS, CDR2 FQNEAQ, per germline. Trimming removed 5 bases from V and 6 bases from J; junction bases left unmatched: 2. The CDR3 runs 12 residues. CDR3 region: CASSPGGDTQYF. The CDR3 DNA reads TGTGCCAGCAGCCCAGGGGGTGATACGCAGTATTTT.

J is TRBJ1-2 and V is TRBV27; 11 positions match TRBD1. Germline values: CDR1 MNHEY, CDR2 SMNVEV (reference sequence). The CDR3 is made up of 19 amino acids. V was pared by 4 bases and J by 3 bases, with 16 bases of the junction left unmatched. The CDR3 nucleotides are TGTGCCAGCAGTTCTATGCAATATCCGGGACAGGGGGGTTACTATGGCTACACCTTC. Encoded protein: CASSSMQYPGQGGYYGYTF.